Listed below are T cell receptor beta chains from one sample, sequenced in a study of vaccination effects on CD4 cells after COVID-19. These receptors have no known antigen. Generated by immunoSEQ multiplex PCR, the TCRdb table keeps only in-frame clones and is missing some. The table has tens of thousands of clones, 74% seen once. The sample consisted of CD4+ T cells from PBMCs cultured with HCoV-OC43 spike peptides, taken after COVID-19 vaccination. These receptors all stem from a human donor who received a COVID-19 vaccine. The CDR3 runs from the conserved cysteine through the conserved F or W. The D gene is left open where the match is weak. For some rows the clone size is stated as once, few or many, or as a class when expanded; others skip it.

TGCGCCAGCAGCTTGGAAGGGCAGCCCCAGCATTTT,CASSLEGQPQHF,TRBV5-1,TRBJ1-5,NA,12,NA
TGTGCCACCAGGTCCAGGACGGATGAGCAGTTCTTC,CATRSRTDEQFF,TRBV24-1,TRBJ2-1,NA,12,NA
TGTGCCAGCACTACGGGACAGCGCACAGATACGCAGTATTTT,CASTTGQRTDTQYF,TRBV28,TRBJ2-3,NA,14,TRBD1
TGTGCCAGCAGTGAAGCAACCGGGGGGTCCCAAGAGACCCAGTACTTC,CASSEATGGSQETQYF,TRBV6-1,TRBJ2-5,NA,16,TRBD2
TGTGCCAGCAGGCCCCTCAGCGGGGGGGACAATGAGCAGTTCTTC,CASRPLSGGDNEQFF,TRBV6-5,TRBJ2-1,NA,15,TRBD2
TGTGCCAGCAGCTCTACAGGGGGCCAAACCTACGAGCAGTACTTC,CASSSTGGQTYEQYF,TRBV7-9,TRBJ2-7,NA,15,TRBD1
TGTGCCAGCAAGGCGGAGAGTTTGAACACTGAAGCTTTCTTT,CASKAESLNTEAFF,TRBV2,TRBJ1-1,NA,14,NA
TGCGCCAGCAGCTCCCACGGGCCCAACTATGGCTACACCTTC,CASSSHGPNYGYTF,TRBV5-1,TRBJ1-2,few,14,NA
TGTGCCAGCAGCCAAGCCGCGGGATTAACCTACGAGCAGTACTTC,CASSQAAGLTYEQYF,TRBV4-2,TRBJ2-7,NA,15,NA
TGTGAACTCTGGGACAGGGGGCGTACTGGCTATGGCTACACCTTC,CELWDRGRTGYGYTF,TRBV19,TRBJ1-2,NA,15,TRBD1
TGTGCCAGCAGCTTGGGACAGTCCAATCAGCCCCAGCATTTT,CASSLGQSNQPQHF,TRBV7-2,TRBJ1-5,once,14,TRBD1
TGCGCCAGCAGCCAAGATCGGGGGGTACGGGGCGAGCAGTACTTC,CASSQDRGVRGEQYF,TRBV4-1,TRBJ2-7,few,15,TRBD2
TGTGCCAGCAGTTCAGGACGGGGTGAAGCTTTCTTT,CASSSGRGEAFF,TRBV12-3/TRBV12-4,TRBJ1-1,NA,12,NA
TGTGCCAGCAGTTCAGGGGCGGAGCCCCAGCATTTT,CASSSGAEPQHF,TRBV12-3/TRBV12-4,TRBJ1-5,NA,12,NA
TGTGCCAGCACCAGGGGACAGGTTGGAAACACCATATATTTT,CASTRGQVGNTIYF,TRBV2,TRBJ1-3,NA,14,TRBD1
TGCGCCAGCAGCTCGGGACTAGCGGGAGTTATTGCCGAGACCCAGTACTTC,CASSSGLAGVIAETQYF,TRBV5-1,TRBJ2-5,NA,17,TRBD2
TGTGCCAGCAGCTTAGCATCCCACTCTGGGGCCAACGTCCTGACTTTC,CASSLASHSGANVLTF,TRBV5-6,TRBJ2-6,NA,16,NA
TGTGCCAGCAGCCTCAGAGGTTGGGCCTACGAGCAGTACTTC,CASSLRGWAYEQYF,TRBV27,TRBJ2-7,NA,14,NA
TGTGCCAGTAAAAAGGACAGCCTGAACTATGGCTACACCTTC,CASKKDSLNYGYTF,TRBV19,TRBJ1-2,NA,14,NA
TGTGCTAGTGGTGCCGGCGGGGGGGTTGGAAACACCATATATTTT,CASGAGGGVGNTIYF,TRBV12-5,TRBJ1-3,NA,15,NA
TGTGCCAGCAGTGAAGTGCCGACGGGAAACACCATATATTTT,CASSEVPTGNTIYF,TRBV6-1,TRBJ1-3,once,14,NA
TGCGCCAGCAGCTTAACAGGGGGCGAGTCCTACGAGCAGTACTTC,CASSLTGGESYEQYF,TRBV5-1,TRBJ2-7,NA,15,TRBD1
TGTGCCAGTAGACTCTCTGGAAACACCATATATTTT,CASRLSGNTIYF,TRBV19,TRBJ1-3,NA,12,NA
TGTGCCAGCAGCCGCACTAGCGGGGGATCCTACGAGCAGTACTTC,CASSRTSGGSYEQYF,TRBV6-5,TRBJ2-7,NA,15,TRBD2
TGTGCCAGCAGACCCGAGTATGGCTACACCTTC,CASRPEYGYTF,TRBV28,TRBJ1-2,few,11,NA